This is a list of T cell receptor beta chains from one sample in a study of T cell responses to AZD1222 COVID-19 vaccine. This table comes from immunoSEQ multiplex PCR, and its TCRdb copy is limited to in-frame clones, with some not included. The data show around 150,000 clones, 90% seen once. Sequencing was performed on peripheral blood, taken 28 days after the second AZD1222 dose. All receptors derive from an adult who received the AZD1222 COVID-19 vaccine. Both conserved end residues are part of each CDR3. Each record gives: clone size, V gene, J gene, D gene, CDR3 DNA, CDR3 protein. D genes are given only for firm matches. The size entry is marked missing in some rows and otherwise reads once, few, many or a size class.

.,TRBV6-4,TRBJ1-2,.,TGTGCCAGCAGTGACTCGCCAGGCCTTGGCTACACCTTC,CASSDSPGLGYTF
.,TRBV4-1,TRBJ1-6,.,TGCGCCAGCAGCCAAGATGTAGGATATAATTCACCCCTCCACTTT,CASSQDVGYNSPLHF
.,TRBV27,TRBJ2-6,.,TGTGCCAGCAGTTTAGCAGGGGGGTTCGACGTCCTGACTTTC,CASSLAGGFDVLTF
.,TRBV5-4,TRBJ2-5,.,TGTGCCAGCAGCCTACCGGACAGTACCACAGAGACCCAGTACTTC,CASSLPDSTTETQYF
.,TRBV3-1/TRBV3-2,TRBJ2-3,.,TGTGCCAGCAGCCCAGGGAACAGCGCAGATACGCAGTATTTT,CASSPGNSADTQYF
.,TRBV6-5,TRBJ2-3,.,TGTGCCAGCAGTAGCCAGACTAGTCCGGATACGCAGTATTTT,CASSSQTSPDTQYF
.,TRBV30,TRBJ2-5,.,TGTGCCTGGAGTGTAGGTGAGACCCAGTACTTC,CAWSVGETQYF
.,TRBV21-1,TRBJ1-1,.,TGTGCCAGCAGCAAAGTAAGGGTGACACCTGAAGCTTTCTTT,CASSKVRVTPEAFF
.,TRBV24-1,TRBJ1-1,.,TGTGCCACCAGGGGCAGGGGCGGGAACACTGAAGCTTTCTTT,CATRGRGGNTEAFF
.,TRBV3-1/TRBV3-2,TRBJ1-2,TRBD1,TGTGCCAGCAGCCAAGCGACAGGGCCACTCTATGGCTACACCTTC,CASSQATGPLYGYTF
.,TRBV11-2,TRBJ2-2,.,TGTGCCAGCAGCTTAGTCCAATGGGGGGGGGAGCTGTTTTTT,CASSLVQWGGELFF
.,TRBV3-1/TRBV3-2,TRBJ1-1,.,TGTGCCAGCAGCCAAGCGGGGGGGCTCGGCTTTGAAGCTTTCTTT,CASSQAGGLGFEAFF
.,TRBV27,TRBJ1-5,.,TGTGCCAGCAGTTTCGGGGGGCTAGGCAATCAGCCCCAGCATTTT,CASSFGGLGNQPQHF
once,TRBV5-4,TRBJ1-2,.,TGTGCCAGCAGCTTTGTGGGGGACTCTGGCTACACCTTC,CASSFVGDSGYTF
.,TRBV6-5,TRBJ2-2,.,TGTGCCAGCACTTTCGGGGGCGCGAACGGGGAGCTGTTTTTT,CASTFGGANGELFF
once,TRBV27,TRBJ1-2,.,TGTGCCAGCAGAGCAGTAGATGGCTACACCTTC,CASRAVDGYTF
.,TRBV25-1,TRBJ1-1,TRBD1,TGTGCCAGCTCGACAGGGTGGAACACTGAAGCTTTCTTT,CASSTGWNTEAFF
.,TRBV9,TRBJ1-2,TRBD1,TGTGCCAGCAGCGTACTGGGGACAGGGGCGAACTATGGCTACACCTTC,CASSVLGTGANYGYTF
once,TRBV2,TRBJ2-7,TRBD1,TGTGCCAGCAGTGATCTGGGACAGGGATCCTACGAGCAGTACTTC,CASSDLGQGSYEQYF
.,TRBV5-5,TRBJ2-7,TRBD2,TGTGCCAGCAGCTTTAGCGGGGGGGGCTACGAGCAGTACTTC,CASSFSGGGYEQYF
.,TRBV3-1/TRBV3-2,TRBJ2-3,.,TGTGCCAGCAGCTTTATAGATACGCAGTATTTT,CASSFIDTQYF
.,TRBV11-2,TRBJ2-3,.,TGTGCCAGCAGCCCCGCCTGGGGGACAGATACGCAGTATTTT,CASSPAWGTDTQYF
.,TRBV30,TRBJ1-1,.,TGTGCCTGGCGCGGGGACACCCGTCCTACTGAAGCTTTCTTT,CAWRGDTRPTEAFF
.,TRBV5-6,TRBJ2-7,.,TGTGCCAGCAGATCGACCCTCAGGGGCTCCCAAGCCTACGAGCAGTACTTC,CASRSTLRGSQAYEQYF
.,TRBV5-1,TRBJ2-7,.,TGCGCCAGCACAAACTCGTACGAGCAGTACTTC,CASTNSYEQYF
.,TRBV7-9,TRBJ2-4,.,TGTGCCAGCAGCTCTAGGATCAAAAACATTCAGTACTTC,CASSSRIKNIQYF
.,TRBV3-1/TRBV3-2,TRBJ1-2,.,TGTGCCAGCAGCCTGCGTCAGTCAGACTATGGCTACACCTTC,CASSLRQSDYGYTF
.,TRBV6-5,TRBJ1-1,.,TGTGCCAGCAGTTACTTGGCCACGGGGACTGAAGCTTTCTTT,CASSYLATGTEAFF
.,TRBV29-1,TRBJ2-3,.,TGCAGCGTTGAGTTCCTAGCTGGGCGCACAGATACGCAGTATTTT,CSVEFLAGRTDTQYF
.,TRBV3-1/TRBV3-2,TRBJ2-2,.,TGTGCCAGCAGCCGGTCCGGGGAGCTGTTTTTT,CASSRSGELFF
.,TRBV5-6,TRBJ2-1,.,TGTGCCAGCAGCTGGGGACGGCCGACTGAGCAGTTCTTC,CASSWGRPTEQFF
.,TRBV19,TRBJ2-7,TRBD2,TGTGCCAGTAGGTCTCTAGCGGGAGGCTCCTACGAGCAGTACTTC,CASRSLAGGSYEQYF
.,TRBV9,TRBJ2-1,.,TGTGCCAGCAGCGTAGGAAGCTCCTACAATGAGCAGTTCTTC,CASSVGSSYNEQFF
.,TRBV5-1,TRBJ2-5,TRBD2,TGCGCCAGCAGCTTGGCGGGAGGGCCCCAAGAGACCCAGTACTTC,CASSLAGGPQETQYF
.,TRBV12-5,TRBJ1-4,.,TGTGCTAGTGGTTTGGTTAATGAAAAACTGTTTTTT,CASGLVNEKLFF
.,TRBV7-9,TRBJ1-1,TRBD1,TGTGCCAGCAGCTGGGACAGGGCATCTGAAGCTTTCTTT,CASSWDRASEAFF
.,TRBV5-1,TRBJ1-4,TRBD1,TGCGCCAGCAGCCCAACAGGGGGTAATGAAAAACTGTTTTTT,CASSPTGGNEKLFF
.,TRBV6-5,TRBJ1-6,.,TGTGCTAGCTGGGCCTCGGGTTCACCCCTCCACTTT,CASWASGSPLHF
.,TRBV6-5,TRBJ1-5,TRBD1,TGTGCCAGCAGTACAGGGGGCGGCAATCAGCCCCAGCATTTT,CASSTGGGNQPQHF
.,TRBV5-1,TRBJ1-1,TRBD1,TGCGCCAGCAGCTTGGTGGTAACCACGGGGACAGGCCTGAACACTGAAGCTTTCTTT,CASSLVVTTGTGLNTEAFF